These 2 T cell receptor beta chains originate from one sample sequenced in a study of cytomegalovirus exposure and HLA in healthy donors. The PCR was carried out with 60 Vbeta primers and 13 Jbeta primers. Sequencing was performed with immunoSEQ multiplex PCR; in TCRdb, only in-frame clones are kept and a portion is missing. The sample has some 140,000 clones; about three quarters are singletons. The sequenced material came from PBMCs. All receptors derive from a woman in her forties in good health and CMV-seronegative.

The chain couples TRBV10-3 to TRBJ2-5; possible D gene TRBD1, 5 bases. The CDR3 is 12 residues long. The germline V gene encodes CDR1 ENHRY and CDR2 SYGVKD. V gave up 10 bases and J gave up 5 bases, with 14 bases separating them. The CDR3 region is CATQGAGETQYF. Written as DNA, the CDR3 is TGTGCCACCCAGGGTGCCGGGGAGACCCAGTACTTC.

This chain connects TRBV6-5 to TRBJ1-1; no clear D gene. The CDR3 runs to 15 residues. Germline V gives CDR1 MNHEY, CDR2 SVGAGI. Trimming removed 0 bases from V and 4 bases from J, with 12 bases in between. Here the CDR3 reads CASSYSRGWGTEAFF. The CDR3 DNA follows: TGTGCCAGCAGTTACTCGAGAGGGTGGGGCACTGAAGCTTTCTTT.